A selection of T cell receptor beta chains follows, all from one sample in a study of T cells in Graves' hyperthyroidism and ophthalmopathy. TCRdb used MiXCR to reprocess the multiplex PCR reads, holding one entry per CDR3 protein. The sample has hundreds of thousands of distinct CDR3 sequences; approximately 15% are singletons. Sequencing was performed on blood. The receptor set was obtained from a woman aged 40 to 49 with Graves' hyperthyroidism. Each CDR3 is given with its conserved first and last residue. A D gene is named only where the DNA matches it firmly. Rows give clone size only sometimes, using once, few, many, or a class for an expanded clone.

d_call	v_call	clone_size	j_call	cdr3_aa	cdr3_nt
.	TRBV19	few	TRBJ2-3	CASKTGSTDTQYF	TGTGCCAGTAAGACGGGGAGCACAGATACGCAGTATTTT
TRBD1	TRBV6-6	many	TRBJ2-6	CASSYSTGLAGANVLTF	TGTGCCAGCAGTTACTCGACAGGGCTGGCTGGGGCCAACGTCCTGACTTTC
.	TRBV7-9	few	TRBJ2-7	CASSLGGNHYEQYF	TGTGCCAGCAGCTTAGGCGGAAACCACTACGAGCAGTACTTC
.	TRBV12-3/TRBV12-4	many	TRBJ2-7	CASSFDGTGASGRLLYEQYF	TGTGCCAGCAGTTTTGACGGGACAGGGGCCAGCGGGAGGCTCCTATACGAGCAGTACTTC
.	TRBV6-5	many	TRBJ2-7	CASSYGSPYEQYF	TGTGCCAGCAGTTACGGTTCACCCTACGAGCAGTACTTC
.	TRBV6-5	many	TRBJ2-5	CASSYLPQETQYF	TGTGCCAGCAGTTACTTACCCCAAGAGACCCAGTACTTC
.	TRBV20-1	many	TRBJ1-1	CSASPGVRTEAFF	TGCAGTGCTAGCCCAGGGGTTCGGACTGAAGCTTTCTTT
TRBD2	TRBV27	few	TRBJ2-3	CASNPSGSLADTQYF	TGTGCCAGCAATCCTAGCGGGAGTTTAGCAGATACGCAGTATTTT
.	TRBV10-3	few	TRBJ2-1	CAISDEGGGQVVFQFF	TGTGCCATCAGTGACGAGGGGGGCGGGCAGGTCGTTTTCCAGTTCTTC
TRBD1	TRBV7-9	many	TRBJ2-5	CASSLPSGTGEETQYF	TGTGCCAGCAGCTTACCTTCCGGGACAGGGGAGGAGACCCAGTACTTC
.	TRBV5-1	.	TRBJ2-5	CASNSGLGQETQYF	TGCGCCAGCAACTCAGGGTTAGGACAAGAGACCCAGTACTTC
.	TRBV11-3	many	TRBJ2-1	CASSLEVVVGQALTIPYNEQFF	TGTGCCAGCAGCTTAGAAGTGGTCGTGGGGCAGGCCCTAACGATCCCCTACAATGAGCAGTTCTTC
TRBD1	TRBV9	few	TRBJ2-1	CASSVGDRNNEQFF	TGTGCCAGCAGCGTGGGGGACAGAAACAATGAGCAGTTCTTC
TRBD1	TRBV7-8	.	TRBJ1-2	CTSSPTGNYGYTF	TGTACCAGCAGCCCGACAGGGAACTATGGCTACACCTTC
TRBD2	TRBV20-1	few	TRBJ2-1	CSATVVWREGYNEQFF	TGCAGTGCTACAGTGGTATGGCGGGAGGGATACAATGAGCAGTTCTTC
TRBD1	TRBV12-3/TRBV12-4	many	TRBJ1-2	CASSLDRGYGYTF	TGTGCCAGCAGTTTGGACAGGGGGTATGGCTACACCTTC
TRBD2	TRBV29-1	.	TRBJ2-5	CSARWGGETQYF	TGCAGCGCTAGGTGGGGGGGAGAGACCCAGTACTTC
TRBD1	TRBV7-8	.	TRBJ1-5	CASSLAIETGGFRNNQPQHF	TGTGCCAGCAGCTTAGCGATTGAGACAGGGGGCTTTCGAAACAATCAGCCCCAGCATTTT
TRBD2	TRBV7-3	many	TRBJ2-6	CASSVAGAGANVLTF	TGTGCCAGCAGCGTCGCGGGGGCTGGGGCCAACGTCCTGACTTTC
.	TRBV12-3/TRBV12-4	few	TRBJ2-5	CASSWVHRETQYF	TGTGCCAGCAGTTGGGTCCACCGGGAGACCCAGTACTTC
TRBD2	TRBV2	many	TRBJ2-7	CASMPTSWYEQYF	TGTGCCAGCATGCCGACTAGCTGGTACGAGCAGTACTTC
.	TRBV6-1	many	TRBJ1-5	CASRDFYIPQHF	TGTGCCAGCAGGGATTTCTATATCCCCCAGCATTTT
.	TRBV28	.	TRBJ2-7	CASSINHEQYF	TGTGCCAGCAGTATAAACCACGAGCAGTACTTC
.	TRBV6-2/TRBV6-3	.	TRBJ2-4	CASSSDRGARGNIQYF	TGTGCCAGCAGTTCCGATCGAGGGGCCAGGGGAAACATTCAGTACTTC
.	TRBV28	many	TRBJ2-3	CASRPGGGTDTQYF	TGTGCCAGCAGGCCAGGTGGTGGCACAGATACGCAGTATTTT
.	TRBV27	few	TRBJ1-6	CASSPKRLGAKTLHF	TGTGCCAGCAGCCCTAAACGGCTCGGGGCCAAAACCCTCCACTTT
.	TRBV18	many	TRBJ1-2	CASSPPPWQGGGYTF	TGTGCCAGCTCACCACCACCTTGGCAGGGAGGCGGCTACACCTTC
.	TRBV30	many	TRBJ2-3	CAWTVGTDTQYF	TGTGCCTGGACGGTGGGTACAGATACGCAGTATTTT
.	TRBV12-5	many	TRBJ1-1	CASGIRQAFTEAFF	TGTGCTAGTGGTATCCGACAGGCTTTCACTGAAGCTTTCTTT
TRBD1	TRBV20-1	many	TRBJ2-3	CSARGGQGGYTDTQYF	TGCAGTGCTAGAGGGGGACAGGGTGGGTACACAGATACGCAGTATTTT
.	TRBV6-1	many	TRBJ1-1	CASSEGAWENTEAFF	TGTGCCAGCAGTGAAGGGGCGTGGGAGAACACTGAAGCTTTCTTT
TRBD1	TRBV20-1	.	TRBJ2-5	CSARDATGGQETQYF	TGCAGTGCTAGAGACGCCACAGGGGGTCAAGAGACCCAGTACTTC
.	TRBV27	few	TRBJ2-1	CASSLWAGRYNEQFF	TGTGCCAGCAGTTTATGGGCGGGGAGGTACAATGAGCAGTTCTTC
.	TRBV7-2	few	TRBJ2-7	CASSLVAQQFYEQYF	TGTGCCAGCAGCTTAGTAGCCCAACAATTTTACGAGCAGTACTTC
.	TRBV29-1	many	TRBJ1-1	CSVTETASEAFF	TGCAGCGTCACCGAGACAGCCTCTGAAGCTTTCTTT
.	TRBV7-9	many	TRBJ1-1	CASTLGRWNTEAFF	TGTGCCAGCACGCTAGGTCGGTGGAACACTGAAGCTTTCTTT
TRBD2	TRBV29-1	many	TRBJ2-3	CSVGLAGTDTQYF	TGCAGCGTTGGACTAGCAGGAACAGATACGCAGTATTTT
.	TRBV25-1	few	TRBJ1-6	CASSILRGASDSPLHF	TGTGCCAGCAGTATCCTCCGGGGGGCCTCTGATTCACCCCTCCACTTT
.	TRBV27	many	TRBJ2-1	CASSFGTYNEQFF	TGTGCCAGCAGTTTCGGGACTTACAATGAGCAGTTCTTC
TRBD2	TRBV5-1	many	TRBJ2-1	CASSLAGEQFF	TGTGCCAGCAGTTTAGCGGGGGAGCAGTTCTTC
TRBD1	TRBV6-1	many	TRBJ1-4	CASMKGQGQEKLFF	TGTGCCAGCATGAAGGGACAGGGACAGGAAAAACTGTTTTTT
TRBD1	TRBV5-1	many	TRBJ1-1	CASSLGDRGPSYEAFF	TGCGCCAGCAGCTTAGGTGACAGGGGGCCGTCGTATGAAGCTTTCTTT
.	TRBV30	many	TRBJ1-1	CAWSMQGLAEAFF	TGTGCCTGGAGTATGCAGGGGCTTGCTGAAGCTTTCTTT
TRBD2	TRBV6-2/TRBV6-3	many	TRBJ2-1	CASSYLEGGSSYNEQFF	TGTGCCAGCAGTTACTTAGAGGGAGGGAGTTCCTACAATGAGCAGTTCTTC
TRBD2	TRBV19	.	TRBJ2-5	CASSTGLEETQYF	TGTGCCAGTAGTACCGGACTAGAGGAGACCCAGTACTTC
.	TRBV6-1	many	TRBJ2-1	CASSEGLGAYNEQFF	TGTGCCAGCAGTGAAGGGTTGGGGGCTTACAATGAGCAGTTCTTC
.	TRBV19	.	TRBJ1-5	CASSTAANSNQPQHF	TGTGCCAGTAGTACCGCGGCAAATAGCAATCAGCCCCAGCATTTT
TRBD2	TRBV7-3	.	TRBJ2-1	CASSVDAGVSYNEQFF	TGTGCCAGCAGCGTAGATGCGGGAGTATCCTACAATGAGCAGTTCTTC
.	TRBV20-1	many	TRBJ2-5	CSAREVGGETQYF	TGCAGTGCTAGAGAGGTTGGCGGGGAGACCCAGTACTTC
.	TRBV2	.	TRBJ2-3	CASRKEGPDTQYF	TGTGCCAGCAGGAAGGAGGGACCAGATACGCAGTATTTT
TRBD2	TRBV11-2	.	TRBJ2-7	CASSLGGTSGSEQYF	TGTGCCAGCAGCTTAGGCGGGACTAGCGGTAGCGAGCAGTACTTC
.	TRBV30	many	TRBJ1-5	CAWNTPGALGQPQHF	TGTGCCTGGAATACCCCGGGAGCCTTAGGTCAGCCCCAGCATTTT
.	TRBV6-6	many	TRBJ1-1	CASSYSRISEAFF	TGTGCCAGCAGTTACTCGAGGATCTCTGAAGCTTTCTTT
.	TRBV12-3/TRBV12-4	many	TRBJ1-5	CASSLALDNQPQHF	TGTGCCAGCAGTTTGGCGCTTGATAATCAGCCCCAGCATTTT